This is a list of T cell receptor beta chains from one sample in a study. TCRdb recomputed calls from the multiplex PCR reads with MiXCR, one row per CDR3 protein. In the table there are approximately 700 distinct CDR3 sequences, 3.3% of which are singletons. The sample taken for sequencing was naive CD4+ T cells sorted from blood. The source of these receptors is a female donor with breast cancer. CDR3s include the opening cysteine and the closing phenylalanine or tryptophan. The D gene is left open where the match is weak. Clone size is given for some rows only: seen once, a few or many times, or a class if the clone is expanded.

abundance	d_gene	v_gene	j_gene	CDR3aa	CDR3nt
large	NA	TRBV12-3/TRBV12-4	TRBJ1-2	CASSLDKGSYGYTF	TGTGCCAGCAGTTTAGATAAGGGGTCCTATGGCTACACCTTC
medium-sized	NA	TRBV12-3/TRBV12-4	TRBJ1-2	CASSYTRTVYGYTF	TGTGCCAGCAGTTATACTCGAACTGTCTATGGCTACACCTTC
large	NA	TRBV12-3/TRBV12-4	TRBJ1-2	CASNSGTDYGYTF	TGTGCCAGCAATTCCGGGACGGATTATGGCTACACCTTC
medium-sized	NA	TRBV12-3/TRBV12-4	TRBJ1-2	CASSLTGHALNYGYTF	TGTGCCAGCAGTTTGACGGGACACGCTCTTAACTATGGCTACACCTTC
large	TRBD1	TRBV12-3/TRBV12-4	TRBJ1-2	CASGQGYGYTF	TGTGCCAGCGGACAGGGATATGGCTACACCTTC
medium-sized	NA	TRBV12-3/TRBV12-4	TRBJ1-2	CASSLQGYGYTF	TGTGCCAGCAGTTTACAGGGCTATGGCTACACCTTC
NA	NA	TRBV12-3/TRBV12-4	TRBJ1-2	CAIRRKGHYTF	TGTGCCATCCGTAGGAAGGGTCATTACACCTTC
medium-sized	NA	TRBV12-3/TRBV12-4	TRBJ1-2	CASSLGPRDGYTF	TGTGCCAGCAGTTTAGGTCCGAGGGATGGCTACACCTTC
medium-sized	NA	TRBV12-3/TRBV12-4	TRBJ1-2	CASSLSKGYGYTF	TGTGCCAGCAGTTTAAGTAAGGGGTACGGCTACACCTTC
hyperexpanded	NA	TRBV12-3/TRBV12-4	TRBJ1-2	CASSSNRVSYGYTF	TGTGCCAGCAGTTCAAACAGGGTGTCCTATGGCTACACCTTC
medium-sized	NA	TRBV12-3/TRBV12-4	TRBJ1-2	CASSFGRGSGYTF	TGTGCCAGCAGTTTTGGCAGGGGTAGTGGCTACACCTTC
medium-sized	NA	TRBV12-3/TRBV12-4	TRBJ1-2	CASRLRQSLYGYTF	TGTGCCAGCAGGCTAAGACAATCTCTCTATGGCTACACCTTC
large	NA	TRBV12-3/TRBV12-4	TRBJ1-2	CASSLDLAGRIAGYTF	TGTGCCAGCAGTTTAGATCTTGCAGGGAGAATAGCTGGCTACACCTTC
large	NA	TRBV12-3/TRBV12-4	TRBJ1-2	CASSLGQSANYGYTF	TGTGCCAGCAGTTTAGGACAGTCCGCTAACTATGGCTACACCTTC
medium-sized	TRBD1	TRBV12-3/TRBV12-4	TRBJ1-2	CASSPRTGAGYGYTF	TGTGCCAGCAGCCCTAGGACAGGGGCAGGCTATGGCTACACCTTC
medium-sized	NA	TRBV12-3/TRBV12-4	TRBJ1-2	CASSLAVESYGYTF	TGTGCCAGCAGTTTAGCGGTGGAGAGCTATGGCTACACCTTC
medium-sized	NA	TRBV12-3/TRBV12-4	TRBJ1-2	CASSLRRGAYGYTF	TGTGCCAGCAGTTTGAGAAGGGGTGCCTATGGCTACACCTTC
many	NA	TRBV12-3/TRBV12-4	TRBJ1-2	CASSPRNAPGGYGYTF	TGTGCCAGCAGTCCACGTAATGCTCCAGGAGGTTATGGCTACACCTTC
NA	NA	TRBV12-3/TRBV12-4	TRBJ1-2	CASSSRTGSYGYTF	TGTGCCAGCAGTTCCCGGACGGGTTCCTATGGCTACACCTTC
medium-sized	NA	TRBV12-3/TRBV12-4	TRBJ1-2	CASSTGTLYGYTF	TGTGCCAGCAGTACCGGGACGCTCTATGGCTACACCTTC
medium-sized	TRBD1	TRBV12-3/TRBV12-4	TRBJ1-2	CASSRNRGGYGYTF	TGTGCCAGCAGCCGTAACAGGGGTGGCTATGGCTACACCTTC
medium-sized	NA	TRBV12-3/TRBV12-4	TRBJ1-2	CASSPTGRNGYTF	TGTGCCAGCAGTCCAACCGGACGAAATGGCTACACCTTC